The 19 T cell receptor beta chains in this list originate from one sample, sequenced in a study of blood T cell repertoires in COVID-19. TCRdb's table, derived via immunoSEQ multiplex PCR, lists solely in-frame clones and lacks some. The table has about 310,000 clones, about 90% seen once. Material: peripheral blood. Receptors originate from a woman between 50 and 59 years old who had recovered from COVID-19.

The gene calls are TRBV11-2 and TRBJ2-6; TRBD2 is a possible D gene (5 bases). The germline V gene has CDR1 SGHAT and CDR2 FQNNGV. V lost 0 bases and J 2 bases, leaving 8 bases between the germline ends. CDR3 length: 16 amino acids. Here the CDR3 DNA reads TGTGCCAGCAGCTTAGACGGGAATCCTGGGGCCAACGTCCTGACTTTC. This codes for CASSLDGNPGANVLTF.

The rearrangement joins TRBV5-1 to TRBJ2-7, with 7 nucleotides matching TRBD2. CDR1 is SGHRS and CDR2 is YFSETQ in the germline V gene. The CDR3 contains 17 residues. V shed 4 bases, J shed 3 bases, and the junction held 16 bases outside the gene matches. CDR3 sequence: CASSPASSLAEIYEQYF. The CDR3 nucleotides are TGCGCCAGCAGCCCTGCTTCTAGTCTAGCGGAGATCTACGAGCAGTACTTC.

This chain links TRBV14 with TRBJ1-2; D remains unclear. The CDR3 sequence is 15 residues long. The V end lost 0 bases, the J end lost 2 bases, and 10 bases lay between the germline ends. Germline assignment: CDR1 SGHDN and CDR2 FVKESK. The CDR3 nucleotides are TGTGCCAGCAGCCAAGAGGTAATAGAGAACTATGGCTACACCTTC. This encodes CASSQEVIENYGYTF.

The chain couples TRBV20-1 to TRBJ2-5; possibly TRBD2 for D (5 bases). The CDR3 is 11 residues long. The germline V gene has CDR1 DFQATT and CDR2 SNEGSKA (reference sequence). CDR3 residues: CTPRGGETQYF. The CDR3, as DNA: TGCACTCCCCGGGGTGGAGAGACCCAGTACTTC.

The rearrangement joins TRBV15 to TRBJ1-1; no clear D. The CDR3 extends over 14 amino acids. V shed 5 bases and J shed 0 bases, with 10 bases lying between them. Germline V gene data show CDR1 as LNHNV and CDR2 as YYDKDF (reference sequence). The CDR3 is CATSSRLVNTEAFF. CDR3 in DNA: TGTGCCACCAGCTCAAGACTGGTGAACACTGAAGCTTTCTTT. Looking up the rest from reference TRBV15 and TRBJ1-1 gives the full variable domain: DAMVIQNPRYQVTQFGKPVTLSCSQTLNHNVMYWYQQKSSQAPKLLFHYYDKDFNNEADTPDNFQSRRPNTSFCFLDIRSPGLGDTAMYLCATSSRLVNTEAFFGQGTRLTVV.

The rearrangement uses TRBV27 and TRBJ1-6; a possible D gene is TRBD1 (6 bases). CDR1 is MNHEY and CDR2 is SMNVEV in the germline V gene (reference sequence). CDR3 size: 13 residues. The V end lost 11 bases, the J end lost 6 bases, and 14 bases lay between the germline ends. CDR3 residues: CAGGAAPNSPLHF. The CDR3 region has the DNA TGTGCCGGGGGGGCAGCACCTAATTCACCCCTCCACTTT.

The rearrangement uses TRBV30 and TRBJ2-5; unclear D gene. Deletions cut 0 bases from V and 5 bases from J, with 10 bases between. The CDR3 has 13 amino acids. Germline CDR1 and CDR2: GTSNPN and SVGIG (reference sequence). CDR3 DNA: TGTGCCTGGAGTGTTGTAGTACTGGAGACCCAGTACTTC. This codes for CAWSVVVLETQYF.

This clone was observed a handful of times. The chain is built from TRBV10-3 and TRBJ2-2; weak D call: TRBD2 (7 bases). With 10 bases removed from V and 6 bases from J, the gap between germline ends came to 15 bases. From germline, CDR1 is ENHRY and CDR2 SYGVKD. This CDR3 spans 13 amino acids. CDR3 sequence reads: CATLRGGAGELFF. As DNA, the CDR3 is TGTGCCACCTTACGAGGGGGGGCCGGGGAGCTGTTTTTT.

V gene TRBV2 combines with J gene TRBJ1-1; 7 positions agree with TRBD1. Germline CDR1 is SNHLY and CDR2 is FYNNEI. The CDR3 extends over 16 amino acids. V trimming: 2 bases; J trimming: 1 base; junction bases outside the gene matches: 7. In DNA form, the CDR3 reads TGTGCCAGCAGTGAAATCCCGGGACAGACGAACACTGAAGCTTTCTTT. This sequence encodes CASSEIPGQTNTEAFF.

This sequence joins TRBV3-1 (or the pseudogene TRBV3-2) and TRBJ2-5, with TRBD2 matching over 11 bases. V gave up 4 bases and J gave up 2 bases; unmatched junction bases: 3. Germline values: CDR1 LGHDT, CDR2 YNNKEL (reference sequence). The CDR3 is 15 amino acids. The CDR3, as DNA: TGTGCCAGCAGCCTGGGGACTAGCGGACAAGAGACCCAGTACTTC. Translating gives CASSLGTSGQETQYF.

The gene calls are TRBV7-2 and TRBJ2-7; D gene uncertain. There are 13 residues in the CDR3. V lost 8 bases, J lost 5 bases, and 16 bases lay in between. The germline gives CDR1 SGHTA, CDR2 FQGNSA. CDR3 sequence reads: CASSIRVFDEQYF. For the CDR3, the DNA is TGTGCCAGCTCCATTCGGGTTTTTGACGAGCAGTACTTC.

The CDR3 protein is CASSDLLTGSYNEQFF. For the CDR3, the DNA is TGTGCCAGCAGTGACCTGTTAACGGGAAGCTACAATGAGCAGTTCTTC. The chain recombines TRBV25-1 with TRBJ2-1, with a tentative D call TRBD2 (5 bases). The CDR3 totals 16 residues. Germline V gene lookup returns CDR1 MGHDK and CDR2 SYGVNS. V shed 3 bases and J shed 3 bases, with 15 bases lying between them. The full variable domain, its missing parts supplied by reference TRBV25-1 and TRBJ2-1, is EADIYQTPRYLVIGTGKKITLECSQTMGHDKMYWYQQDPGMELHLIHYSYGVNSTEKGDLSSESTVSRIRTEHFPLTLESARPSHTSQYLCASSDLLTGSYNEQFFGPGTRLTVL.

This rearrangement joins TRBV9 to TRBJ1-2; D perhaps matches TRBD1 (6 bases). The germline V and J ends were trimmed by 3 bases and 4 bases, with 19 bases remaining between them. CDR1 is SGDLS, CDR2 YYNGEE, per germline. CDR3 length: 16 residues. CDR3 sequence: CASSAPRGGHTYGYTF. DNA for the CDR3: TGTGCCAGCAGCGCACCTAGGGGGGGACATACCTATGGCTACACCTTC.

This clone has only one observation. V usage is TRBV2 and J usage is TRBJ1-2; D gene uncertain. Germline values: CDR1 SNHLY, CDR2 FYNNEI. CDR3 length: 15 residues. The V and J ends lost 6 bases and 0 bases respectively, with 14 bases between them. For the CDR3, the DNA is TGTGCCAGCAGCCCTGAGGGTTTATCTAACTATGGCTACACCTTC. Translation gives CASSPEGLSNYGYTF. The variable domain in full, with the rest retrieved from reference TRBV2 and TRBJ1-2, is EPEVTQTPSHQVTQMGQEVILRCVPISNHLYFYWYRQILGQKVEFLVSFYNNEISEKSEIFDDQFSVERPDGSNFTLKIRSTKLEDSAMYFCASSPEGLSNYGYTFGSGTRLTVV.

The chain recombines TRBV2 with TRBJ2-7; 11 bases line up with TRBD2. CDR3 length: 17 amino acids. The germline gives CDR1 SNHLY, CDR2 FYNNEI. Trimming cost V 5 bases and J 3 bases; bases outside gene matches: 12. CDR3 in DNA: TGTGCCAGCAGTCCCGCGGGGTCTAGCGGGGGGATCTACGAGCAGTACTTC. This codes for CASSPAGSSGGIYEQYF. Based on the CDR3 plus reference TRBV2 and TRBJ2-7, the full variable domain is EPEVTQTPSHQVTQMGQEVILRCVPISNHLYFYWYRQILGQKVEFLVSFYNNEISEKSEIFDDQFSVERPDGSNFTLKIRSTKLEDSAMYFCASSPAGSSGGIYEQYFGPGTRLTVT.

The chain carries TRBV11-2 and TRBJ1-6, with D possibly being TRBD1 (5 bases). The V gene's germline CDR1 is SGHAT and CDR2 FQNNGV. The CDR3 is made up of 16 amino acids. The V end was cut by 0 bases, the J end by 10 bases, with 16 bases between. The DNA for the CDR3 is TGTGCCAGCAGCTTAGAGGGAGGGCAGGGAGGCTCACCCCTCCACTTT. Encoded protein: CASSLEGGQGGSPLHF.

This chain connects TRBV3-1 (or the pseudogene TRBV3-2) to TRBJ1-1, with TRBD1 matching over 10 bases. CDR1 LGHDT and CDR2 YNNKEL come from the germline V gene (reference sequence). V was clipped by 8 bases and J by 3 bases; unmatched bases: 6. The CDR3 runs 14 residues. The CDR3 here is CASRTGTGDTEAFF. As DNA, the CDR3 is TGTGCCAGCCGGACCGGGACAGGGGACACTGAAGCTTTCTTT.

This rearrangement joins TRBV6-2 or TRBV6-3 to TRBJ2-3; 7 bases fit TRBD1. J lost 3 bases, V lost 0 bases, and 9 bases had no gene match. The CDR3 has 17 residues. Germline assignment: CDR1 MNHEY and CDR2 SVGEGT. The CDR3 here is CASSYSGDREWTDTQYF. Here the CDR3 DNA reads TGTGCCAGCAGTTACTCGGGCGACAGGGAATGGACAGATACGCAGTATTTT.

Turning to this clone: The sample carries other DNA sequences with the same CDR3. The chain uses TRBV28 and TRBJ1-5; 7 nucleotides match TRBD1. CDR1 MDHEN and CDR2 SYDVKM come from the germline V gene. The CDR3 consists of 14 residues. J was trimmed by 5 bases and V by 4 bases; bases with no gene match: 5. For the CDR3, the DNA is TGTGCCAGCAGTTCGAGGCAGGGGGATCAGCCCCAGCATTTT. This gives the protein CASSSRQGDQPQHF.